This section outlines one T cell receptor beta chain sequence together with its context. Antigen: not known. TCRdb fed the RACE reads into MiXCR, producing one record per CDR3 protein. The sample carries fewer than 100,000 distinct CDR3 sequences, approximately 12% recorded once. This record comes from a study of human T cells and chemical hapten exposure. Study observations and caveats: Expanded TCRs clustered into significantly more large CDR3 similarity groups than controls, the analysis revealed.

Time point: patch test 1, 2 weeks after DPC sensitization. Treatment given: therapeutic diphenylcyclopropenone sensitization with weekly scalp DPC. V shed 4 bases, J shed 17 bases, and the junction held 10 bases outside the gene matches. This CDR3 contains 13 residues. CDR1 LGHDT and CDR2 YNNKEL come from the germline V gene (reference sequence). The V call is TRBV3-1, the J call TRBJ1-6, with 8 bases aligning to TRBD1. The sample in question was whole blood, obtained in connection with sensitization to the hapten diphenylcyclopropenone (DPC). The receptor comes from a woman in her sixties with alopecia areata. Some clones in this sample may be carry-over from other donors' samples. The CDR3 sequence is CASSPTTGVWVHF. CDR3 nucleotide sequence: TGTGCCAGCAGCCCGACGACAGGGGTGTGGGTCCACTTT.